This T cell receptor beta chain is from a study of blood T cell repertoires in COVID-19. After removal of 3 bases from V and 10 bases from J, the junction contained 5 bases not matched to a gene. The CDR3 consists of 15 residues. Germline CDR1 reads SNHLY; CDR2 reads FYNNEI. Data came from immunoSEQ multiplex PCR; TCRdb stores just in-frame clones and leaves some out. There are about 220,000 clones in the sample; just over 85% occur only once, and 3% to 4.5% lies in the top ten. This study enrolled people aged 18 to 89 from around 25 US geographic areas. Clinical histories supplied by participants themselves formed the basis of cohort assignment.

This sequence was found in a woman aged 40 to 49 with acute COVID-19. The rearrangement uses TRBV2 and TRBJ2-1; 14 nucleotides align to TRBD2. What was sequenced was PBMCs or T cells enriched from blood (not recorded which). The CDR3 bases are TGTGCCAGCAGTGAGGGACTAGCGGGGGCCAAGGAGCAGTTCTTC. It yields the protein CASSEGLAGAKEQFF. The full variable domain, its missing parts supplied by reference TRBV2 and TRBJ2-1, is EPEVTQTPSHQVTQMGQEVILRCVPISNHLYFYWYRQILGQKVEFLVSFYNNEISEKSEIFDDQFSVERPDGSNFTLKIRSTKLEDSAMYFCASSEGLAGAKEQFFGPGTRLTVL.